This is a list of T cell receptor beta chains from one sample in a study of shared clonotypes between healthy human individuals. The table came from immunoSEQ multiplex PCR; TCRdb's copy has only in-frame clones and leaves some out. The sample holds millions of clones, more than 80% seen once. Sample: naive CD4+ T cells from PBMCs. The receptors shown here come from a man aged 18 to 29 in good health. Some clones in this sample may be carry-over from other donors' samples. Both conserved end residues are part of each CDR3. The order of the fields is V gene, D gene, J gene, clone size, CDR3 DNA, CDR3 protein. A D gene is named only where the DNA matches it firmly. Rows give clone size only sometimes, using once, few, many, or a class for an expanded clone.

TRBV7-9,TRBD1,TRBJ1-1,NA,TGTGCCAGCAGCACCTACCGGGACAGGGGGCGCGATACTGAAGCTTTCTTT,CASSTYRDRGRDTEAFF
TRBV28,NA,TRBJ2-6,NA,TGTGCCAGCAGTCCCCGTAAGACACAAAGTCGGGCCAACGTCCTGACTTTC,CASSPRKTQSRANVLTF
TRBV7-9,NA,TRBJ1-1,NA,TGTGCCAGCAGCTTAGACTGGGAGTATAGTGAAGCTTTCTTT,CASSLDWEYSEAFF
TRBV5-4,TRBD2,TRBJ2-5,NA,TGTGCCAGCAGCCCCGGACTAGCGGGAGGGCAAGAGACCCAGTACTTC,CASSPGLAGGQETQYF
TRBV11-1,NA,TRBJ1-1,NA,TGTGCCAGCAGCCCCCGGGACATATTTATGAACACTGAAGCTTTCTTT,CASSPRDIFMNTEAFF
TRBV18,NA,TRBJ2-3,NA,TGTGCCAGCTCACCACAGTCCCCCCAACTCGCAGATACGCAGTATTTT,CASSPQSPQLADTQYF
TRBV18,NA,TRBJ1-5,NA,TGTGCCAGCTCACCACAATCGGGTCGGGATCAGCCCCAGCATTTT,CASSPQSGRDQPQHF
TRBV7-2,NA,TRBJ2-5,once,TGTGCCAGCAGCCCGACTAGGGTGACCCAGTACTTC,CASSPTRVTQYF
TRBV29-1,NA,TRBJ2-3,once,TGCAGCGTTCCAGATACGCAGTATTTT,CSVPDTQYF
TRBV7-9,NA,TRBJ1-3,NA,TGTGCCAGCAGCTTAGTTCAGGGTATCGGCGCTGGAAACACCATATATTTT,CASSLVQGIGAGNTIYF
TRBV4-2,TRBD1,TRBJ1-4,NA,TGTGCCAGCAGCCGGACAGGGATTAATGAAAAACTGTTTTTT,CASSRTGINEKLFF
TRBV28,NA,TRBJ1-5,NA,TGTGCCAGCAGTCCGGGGGGGAGTAATCAGCCCCAGCATTTT,CASSPGGSNQPQHF
TRBV27,NA,TRBJ2-5,NA,TGTGCCAGCAGACCCCGACTGGGTCGGGAGACCCAGTACTTC,CASRPRLGRETQYF
TRBV27,NA,TRBJ2-7,once,TGTGCCAGCAGTTTATCTACTAGCCCAGTCGAGCAGTACTTC,CASSLSTSPVEQYF
TRBV5-4,TRBD1,TRBJ2-1,NA,TGTGCCAGCAGCCGCACAGGGGGAGGAGATGAGCAGTTCTTC,CASSRTGGGDEQFF
TRBV10-1,NA,TRBJ2-7,few,TGCGCCAGCCTCCAAGCCTCCTACGAGCAGTACTTC,CASLQASYEQYF
TRBV7-9,NA,TRBJ2-5,NA,TGTGCCAGCAGCGTGGGAGAGGCCCAGTACTTC,CASSVGEAQYF
TRBV11-2,TRBD2,TRBJ2-1,NA,TGTGCCAGCAGCTTAGATCGGGGACTAGCGGGAGGGAATGAGCAGTTCTTC,CASSLDRGLAGGNEQFF
TRBV28,NA,TRBJ1-2,NA,TGTGCCAGCAGCGCGACCTATGGCTACACCTTC,CASSATYGYTF
TRBV15,NA,TRBJ2-7,NA,TGTGCCACCAGCAAACAGGGCTACGAGCAGTACTTC,CATSKQGYEQYF
TRBV30,NA,TRBJ1-4,NA,TGTGCCTGCCATCCCAGGGGCGATGAAAAACTGTTTTTT,CACHPRGDEKLFF
TRBV7-3,TRBD1,TRBJ2-7,NA,TGTGCCAGCAGCCTATCCCCAGGGGGCTACGAGCAGTACTTC,CASSLSPGGYEQYF
TRBV7-2,NA,TRBJ2-7,NA,TGTGCCAGCAGCTTAGTTCAGTCCGGATTCTACGAGCAGTACTTC,CASSLVQSGFYEQYF
TRBV9,TRBD2,TRBJ2-2,NA,TGTGCTAGCGGGAGTAGGGCGAACACCGGGGAGCTGTTTTTT,CASGSRANTGELFF
TRBV6-7,TRBD1,TRBJ2-4,NA,TGTGCCAGCAGTTACTCGCCCCCGGGACAGCGGCTCCAAAACATTCAGTACTTC,CASSYSPPGQRLQNIQYF